The TCR beta chain described here comes from a study of vaccination effects on CD4 cells after COVID-19. Trimming took off 3 bases at V and 8 bases at J, with 5 bases between the two ends. Looked up from germline, CDR1 is SNHLY and CDR2 is FYNNEI. CDR3 length: 11 amino acids. In this sample, this clone turned up once. As yet, its antigen is unknown. The data were produced by immunoSEQ multiplex PCR, yet TCRdb's version contains in-frame clones alone and is incomplete. The table records about 14,000 clones, around three quarters of them present only once. With the ViraFEST assay, the study expanded antigen-specific CD4+ T cells using viral peptide pools, then sequenced them. At the end of roughly ten days of culture, CD4+ T cells were isolated. Infection with SARS-CoV-2 occurred in the person between March and December 2020, and PCR confirmed it. All study participants received two doses of BNT162b2 or mRNA-1273 vaccine.

This TCR came from a human donor who had a prior SARS-CoV-2 infection. The chain has TRBV2 and TRBJ2-1; D gene unclear. The sample here was CD4+ T cells from PBMCs cultured with HCoV-NL63 spike peptides, taken after COVID-19 vaccination. In nucleotides, the CDR3 is TGTGCCAGCAGTGAGTATCATGAGCAGTTCTTC. Amino acids: CASSEYHEQFF.